This TCR beta chain was documented in a study of CD8+ T cells in alopecia areata. This clone was seen ten or more times. Antigen specificity is unknown. Study results and caveats: Normal skin's resident alphabeta T cells are also sequenced in scalp samples.

The sequencing template was cDNA reverse transcribed from extracted RNA. Method: immunoSEQ multiplex PCR; TCRdb's copy keeps in-frame clones and lacks some. The table has roughly 97,000 clones, around 45% seen once. CDR1 LGHNA and CDR2 YSLEER come from the germline V gene. The germline V and J ends were trimmed by 2 bases and 8 bases, with 5 bases remaining between them. The length of the CDR3 is 11 residues. The J gene is TRBJ2-3, the V gene TRBV4-3, with D hard to call. The sequenced sample consisted of CD4+ T cells sorted from blood. The receptor was derived from a human donor with alopecia areata. This chain's CDR3 is CASSQSSTQYF. The DNA for the CDR3 is TGCGCCAGCAGCCAATCCTCTACGCAGTATTTT.